This T cell receptor beta chain was identified in a study of identical twins. This CDR3 is built from 10 residues. Germline V CDR1 and CDR2: DFQATT, SNEGSKA (reference sequence). TCRdb ran MiXCR on the 5' RACE reads and lists one entry per CDR3 protein. The repertoire holds 700,000 or so distinct CDR3 sequences, around 8.6% seen once, with around 0.98% in the top ten. Study outcomes and limitations: The more abundant beta clonotypes in cord blood had fewer insertions, and memory repertoires did not show this.

This clonotype was counted ten times or more. Its matching antigen is unknown. The junction and the germline gene differ at one end; a read error may be behind it. Separately, the same data were catalogued under a study of yellow fever vaccine responses in identical twins.

This sequence originates from a woman in her late teens or twenties in good health. What was sequenced was PBMCs. The V call is TRBV20-1, the J call TRBJ2-7, with a possible D match to TRBD2 (6 bases). This CDR3 is CAGRPYEQYF. The CDR3 region has the DNA TGTGCGGGGAGACCGTACGAGCAGTACTTC.